One and the same sample provided the 15 T cell receptor beta chains below, sequenced in a study of cytomegalovirus exposure and HLA in healthy donors. Primers: 60 Vbeta forward and 13 Jbeta reverse. Here immunoSEQ multiplex PCR was the method, and the copy in TCRdb shows in-frame clones only, minus some. The sample records roughly 100,000 clones, around 86% being singletons. The sample comprised PBMCs. Receptors were obtained from a female donor in good health and CMV-seropositive.

This chain links TRBV15 with TRBJ2-7, with 7 positions matching TRBD1. This CDR3 comprises 13 residues. Trimming removed 5 bases from V and 4 bases from J; junction bases left unmatched: 5. The germline V gene has CDR1 LNHNV and CDR2 YYDKDF (reference sequence). CDR3 amino acids: CATSYDREYEQYF. CDR3 coding DNA: TGTGCCACCAGCTACGACAGGGAATACGAGCAGTACTTC.

A note on this clone: One end of the junction varies from germline; a read error may be responsible. This chain connects TRBV7-7 to TRBJ1-3; TRBD1 matches at 9 bases. The CDR3 runs to 13 residues. CDR1 and CDR2 from the germline V gene are SSHAT and FNYEAQ (reference sequence). The CDR3 DNA follows: TGTGCTAGCAGCTTGGACAGGGGAGACACCATATATTTT. Protein: CASSLDRGDTIYF. The entire variable domain, with the rest obtained from reference TRBV7-7 and TRBJ1-3, is as follows: GAGVSQSPRYKVTKRGQDVTLRCDPISSHATLYWYQQALGQGPEFLTYFNYEAQPDKSGLPSDRFSAERPEGSISTLTIQRTEQRDSAMYRCASSLDRGDTIYFGEGSWLTVV.

The chain has TRBV19 and TRBJ2-7, with a tentative D call TRBD1 (5 bases). Germline CDR1 is LNHDA and CDR2 is SQIVND (reference sequence). The CDR3 is made up of 14 amino acids. Trimming removed 4 bases from V and 0 bases from J, with 10 bases in between. The CDR3 nucleotides are TGTGCCAGTAGTACAGGGCGCGGCTCCTACGAGCAGTACTTC. Its translation: CASSTGRGSYEQYF.

This clone was counted between two and nine times. For the CDR3, the DNA is TGTGCCAGCAGTTTCGGGACTAGCGGTTACCAGTATTTT. Translation: CASSFGTSGYQYF. The V gene is TRBV27, the J gene TRBJ2-3, with 11 bases that match TRBD2. Per germline, CDR1 MNHEY and CDR2 SMNVEV (reference sequence). The CDR3 length is 13 residues. With 3 bases clipped from V and 12 bases from J, the junction kept 5 bases outside the gene matches.

The V call is TRBV11-3, the J call TRBJ2-5; possible D gene TRBD2, 5 bases. CDR1 and CDR2 (germline): SGHNT, YENEEA. Trimming cost V 5 bases and J 4 bases, with 11 bases left between them. This CDR3 comprises 13 residues. The CDR3 loop is CASSPRGRETQYF. The CDR3 DNA sequence: TGTGCCAGCAGCCCCCGGGGTCGAGAGACCCAGTACTTC.

The chain couples TRBV21-1 to TRBJ2-5; TRBD1 is the table's D call and was not checked against the DNA. TRBV21-1 is a listed pseudogene. The CDR3 extends over 12 amino acids. CDR3 coding DNA: TGTGCCAGCAGCAAAGACAGGGAGACCCAGTACTTC. Protein sequence: CASSKDRETQYF.

The chain joins TRBV28 to TRBJ2-7, with a tentative D call TRBD2 (5 bases). Germline CDR1 reads MDHEN; CDR2 reads SYDVKM. The CDR3 contains 13 residues. Trimming took 8 bases from V and 1 from J, leaving 12 bases between them. The CDR3: CASDTRVSYEQYF. CDR3 coding DNA: TGTGCCAGCGATACGCGGGTATCCTACGAGCAGTACTTC.

The chain recombines TRBV19 with TRBJ1-2, with 7 positions matching TRBD1. The junction had 5 bases not matched to a gene; V was cut back by 1 base and J by 0 bases. The CDR3 extends over 16 amino acids. The germline gives CDR1 LNHDA, CDR2 SQIVND (reference sequence). The CDR3 bases are TGTGCCAGTAGTATAGGGACAGGCCGACCTAACTATGGCTACACCTTC. The encoded protein is CASSIGTGRPNYGYTF.

With regard to this clone: Other nucleotide sequences in the sample specify the same CDR3. The chain uses TRBV30 and TRBJ1-5, with D hard to call. Germline V gene lookup returns CDR1 GTSNPN and CDR2 SVGIG (reference sequence). This CDR3 has 13 amino acids. V shed 0 bases and J shed 4 bases, with 7 bases lying between them. The CDR3 loop reads CAWSVGSNQPQHF. The CDR3 region has the DNA TGTGCCTGGAGTGTAGGGAGTAATCAGCCCCAGCATTTT.

V is TRBV2 and J is TRBJ2-6; 8 bases are a match to TRBD2. This CDR3 has 18 residues. V shed 3 bases, J shed 4 bases, and the junction held 11 bases outside the gene matches. Germline V lookup: CDR1 SNHLY, CDR2 FYNNEI. DNA for the CDR3: TGTGCCAGCAGTGATCGGGGGGGTAATCTTCTGGGGGCCAACGTCCTGACTTTC. Translation gives CASSDRGGNLLGANVLTF.

The rearrangement links TRBV19 to TRBJ2-1; 8 positions agree with TRBD1. The V gene's germline CDR1 is LNHDA and CDR2 SQIVND (reference sequence). This CDR3 has 14 amino acids. V trimming: 8 bases; J trimming: 6 bases; junction bases outside the gene matches: 9. DNA for the CDR3: TGTGCCAGTCGCGTTACAGGGGGTGTCAATGAGCAGTTCTTC. Its protein product is CASRVTGGVNEQFF.

V and J are TRBV7-9 and TRBJ2-7; maybe TRBD2 (5 bases). There are 13 residues in the CDR3. Trimming stripped 0 bases from V and 5 bases from J, with 8 bases between. The germline V gene has CDR1 SEHNR and CDR2 FQNEAQ (reference sequence). Here the CDR3 reads CASSLALADEQYF. CDR3 sequence (DNA): TGTGCCAGCAGCTTAGCGCTAGCAGACGAGCAGTACTTC.

J is TRBJ1-6 and V is TRBV2, with unresolved D. The V and J ends lost 5 bases and 0 bases respectively, with 5 bases between them. The CDR3 length is 14 residues. Germline CDR1 reads SNHLY; CDR2 reads FYNNEI. CDR3 in DNA: TGTGCCAGCAGTCAAATCTCCTATAATTCACCCCTCCACTTT. Amino acid sequence: CASSQISYNSPLHF.

The rearrangement uses TRBV11-2 and TRBJ2-2; perhaps TRBD1 as D (6 bases). The germline V and J ends were trimmed by 5 bases and 1 base, with 11 bases remaining between them. Germline CDR1 reads SGHAT; CDR2 reads FQNNGV. CDR3 size: 15 residues. CDR3 loop: CASSPLTGNTGELFF. The DNA for the CDR3 is TGTGCCAGCAGCCCCCTGACAGGGAACACCGGGGAGCTGTTTTTT.

The chain uses TRBV6-6 and TRBJ1-5; D is perhaps TRBD1 (5 bases). Germline CDR1 is MNHNY and CDR2 is SVGAGI (reference sequence). V was shortened by 4 bases and J by 7 bases, with 14 bases between the two germline ends. The CDR3 is made up of 14 amino acids. As DNA, the CDR3 is TGTGCCAGCAGTTCCGTCAGGGTGGAGCAGCCCCAGCATTTT. This translates into CASSSVRVEQPQHF.